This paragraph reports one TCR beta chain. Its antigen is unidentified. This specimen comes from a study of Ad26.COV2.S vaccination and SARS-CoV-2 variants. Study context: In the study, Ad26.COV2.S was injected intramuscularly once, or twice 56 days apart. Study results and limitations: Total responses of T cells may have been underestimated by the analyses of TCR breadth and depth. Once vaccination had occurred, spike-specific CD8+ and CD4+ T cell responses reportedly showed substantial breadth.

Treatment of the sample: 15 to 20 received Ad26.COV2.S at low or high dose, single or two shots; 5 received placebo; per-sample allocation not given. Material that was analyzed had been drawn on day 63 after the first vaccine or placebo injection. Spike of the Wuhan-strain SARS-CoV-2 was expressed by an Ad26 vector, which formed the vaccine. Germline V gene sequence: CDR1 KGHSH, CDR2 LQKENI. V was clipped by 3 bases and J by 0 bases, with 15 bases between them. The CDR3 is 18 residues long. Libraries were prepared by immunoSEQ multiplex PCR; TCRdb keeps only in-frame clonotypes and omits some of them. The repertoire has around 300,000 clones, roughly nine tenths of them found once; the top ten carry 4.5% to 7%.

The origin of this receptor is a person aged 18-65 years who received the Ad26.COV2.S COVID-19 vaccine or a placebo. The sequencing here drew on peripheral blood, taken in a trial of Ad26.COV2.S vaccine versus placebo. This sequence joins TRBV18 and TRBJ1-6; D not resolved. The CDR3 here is CASSPRASQLSYNSPLHF. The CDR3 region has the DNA TGTGCCAGCTCACCTCGGGCGTCACAACTCTCCTATAATTCACCCCTCCACTTT. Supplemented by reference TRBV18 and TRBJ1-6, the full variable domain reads NAGVMQNPRHLVRRRGQEARLRCSPMKGHSHVYWYRQLPEEGLKFMVYLQKENIIDESGMPKERFSAEFPKEGPSILRIQQVVRGDSAAYFCASSPRASQLSYNSPLHFGNGTRLTVT.